The 25 T cell receptor beta chains below come from one sample, sequenced in a study of beta chain features in type 1 diabetes. Reverse transcribing all isolated RNA meant expressed TCRB transcripts were sequenced. Libraries were prepared by immunoSEQ multiplex PCR; TCRdb keeps only in-frame clonotypes and omits some of them. Of more than 110,000 clones in the sample, 6.9% were seen once. Sequencing was performed on central memory CD4+ T cells from blood. Receptors were obtained from a woman in her 30s in good health.

This clone was seen only a few times. The V and J genes are TRBV7-2 and TRBJ1-1; TRBD1 matches at 8 bases. Looked up from germline, CDR1 is SGHTA and CDR2 is FQGNSA. This CDR3 is 15 amino acids long. The V gene end was trimmed by 5 bases and the J gene end by 7 bases; junction bases not matched to a gene: 12. The CDR3 loop is CASSLTWTGNLEAFF. The CDR3 DNA is TGTGCCAGCAGCCTAACATGGACAGGGAATCTTGAAGCTTTCTTT.

The chain has TRBV6-5 and TRBJ1-5, with D possibly TRBD1 on 5 matching bases. V lost 0 bases to trimming and J lost 3 bases, with 9 bases between them. The CDR3 is 15 residues long. Germline CDR1 reads MNHEY; CDR2 reads SVGAGI. The CDR3 loop is CASSYSLDNNQPQHF. The CDR3 DNA sequence: TGTGCCAGCAGTTACTCTTTGGACAACAATCAGCCCCAGCATTTT.

This clone was seen only a few times. The chain has TRBV6-1 and TRBJ2-7; the match to TRBD2 covers 10 bases. Germline-derived CDR1 and CDR2 are MNHNS and SASEGT. J lost 5 bases, V lost 5 bases, and 6 bases had no gene match. The CDR3 consists of 14 residues. CDR3 sequence: CASSWSGRDDEQYF. The DNA of the CDR3 is TGTGCCAGCAGTTGGAGCGGGAGGGACGACGAGCAGTACTTC.

This clone turned up a few times. The genes are TRBV4-3 and TRBJ2-3; 13 nucleotides line up with TRBD2. J lost 2 bases, V lost 1 base, and 12 bases had no gene match. CDR1 is LGHNA, CDR2 YSLEER, per germline. This CDR3 has 20 amino acids. CDR3: CASSQGGLAGPAEDTDTQYF. The CDR3 nucleotides are TGCGCCAGCAGCCAAGGGGGACTAGCGGGACCCGCAGAAGACACAGATACGCAGTATTTT.

This clone appeared a few times. The chain couples TRBV5-1 to TRBJ2-2; 9 nucleotides match TRBD2. The CDR3 length is 18 residues. V lost 0 bases and J lost 1; bases outside the gene matches: 7. CDR1 is SGHRS, CDR2 YFSETQ, per germline. CDR3 sequence reads: CASSLGGVTSGNTGELFF. Here the CDR3 DNA reads TGCGCCAGCAGCTTGGGCGGGGTGACTAGCGGGAACACCGGGGAGCTGTTTTTT.

The chain joins TRBV5-4 to TRBJ2-3; TRBD1 matches at 9 bases. The CDR3 consists of 16 residues. The J segment lost 2 bases and the V segment lost 6 bases, leaving 10 bases of the junction unmatched. Germline V gene data show CDR1 as SGHNT and CDR2 as YYREEE (reference sequence). The CDR3 loop is CASTPLTGGNTDTQYF. CDR3 DNA: TGTGCCAGCACCCCCCTGACAGGGGGAAACACAGATACGCAGTATTTT.

This clone showed up just a few times. This chain links TRBV6-6 with TRBJ1-1, with D unclear. The CDR3 contains 11 residues. Germline V gene sequence: CDR1 MNHNY, CDR2 SVGAGI (reference sequence). The V gene lost 7 bases and the J gene lost 3 bases, with 6 bases spanning the gap. CDR3 region: CASNSDTEAFF. The CDR3 DNA is TGTGCCAGCAATTCCGACACTGAAGCTTTCTTT.

This clone has just a few counts. The J gene is TRBJ2-3, the V gene TRBV10-3; 7 bases line up with TRBD2. Germline V gene sequence: CDR1 ENHRY, CDR2 SYGVKD. Trimming removed 4 bases from V and 5 bases from J; junction bases left unmatched: 6. CDR3 length: 14 amino acids. CDR3 sequence: CAISGGGSLDTQYF. DNA for the CDR3: TGTGCCATCAGTGGGGGCGGGAGTCTAGATACGCAGTATTTT.

This clone occurred a few times. This chain links TRBV30 with TRBJ2-3; 7 positions agree with TRBD2. The V segment lost 8 bases and the J segment 3 bases; nucleotides outside the gene matches: 14. The CDR3 loop spans 15 amino acids. Per germline, CDR1 GTSNPN and CDR2 SVGIG (reference sequence). DNA of the CDR3: TGTGCCCGGGAGGCCTCCTGGGGAGGGACAGATACGCAGTATTTT. Its protein is CAREASWGGTDTQYF.

V is TRBV28 and J is TRBJ2-3; the D gene is possibly TRBD1 (6 bases). The V and J ends lost 4 bases and 0 bases respectively, with 14 bases between them. Germline CDR1 is MDHEN and CDR2 is SYDVKM. The length of the CDR3 is 16 residues. CDR3 DNA sequence: TGTGCCAGCAGTTCCCTGGGACACCAAAGCACAGATACGCAGTATTTT. This sequence encodes CASSSLGHQSTDTQYF.

This clone was found a few times. The chain has TRBV2 and TRBJ1-2; D ambiguous. The CDR3 sequence is 14 residues long. V was pared by 3 bases and J by 8 bases, with 16 bases between. The germline V gene encodes CDR1 SNHLY and CDR2 FYNNEI. CDR3 nucleotides: TGTGCCAGCAGTGACTCGGAGGCCAGCCTGGGCTACACCTTC. Translating gives CASSDSEASLGYTF. The entire variable domain, with the rest obtained from reference TRBV2 and TRBJ1-2, is as follows: EPEVTQTPSHQVTQMGQEVILRCVPISNHLYFYWYRQILGQKVEFLVSFYNNEISEKSEIFDDQFSVERPDGSNFTLKIRSTKLEDSAMYFCASSDSEASLGYTFGSGTRLTVV.

This chain uses TRBV5-1 with TRBJ2-3, with TRBD2 matching over 10 bases. Germline assignment: CDR1 SGHRS and CDR2 YFSETQ. The CDR3 contains 15 residues. The J segment lost 5 bases and the V segment lost 7 bases, leaving 10 bases of the junction unmatched. The CDR3 DNA reads as TGCGCCAGCGCCCACCTAGCGGGAGCGAAAGATACGCAGTATTTT. Translating it yields CASAHLAGAKDTQYF.

The chain carries TRBV25-1 and TRBJ1-1; D is unclear. Germline loops: CDR1 MGHDK, CDR2 SYGVNS. This CDR3 is built from 14 residues. The V end was cut by 1 base, the J end by 0 bases, with 6 bases between. For the CDR3, the DNA is TGTGCCAGCAGTGAATTTAGCCTGAACACTGAAGCTTTCTTT. Its translation: CASSEFSLNTEAFF.

The genes are TRBV19 and TRBJ1-5, with 8 positions matching TRBD1. The CDR3 length is 14 residues. V trimming: 4 bases; J trimming: 3 bases; junction bases outside the gene matches: 2. Germline CDR1 is LNHDA and CDR2 is SQIVND (reference sequence). The CDR3 loop is CASSRGQANQPQHF. The CDR3 nucleotides read TGTGCCAGTAGTAGGGGACAGGCCAATCAGCCCCAGCATTTT.

V usage is TRBV28 and J usage is TRBJ1-1, with D perhaps TRBD1 (6 bases). The CDR3 is 14 residues long. The V end was cut by 5 bases, the J end by 4 bases, with 14 bases between. Germline assignment: CDR1 MDHEN and CDR2 SYDVKM. The CDR3 sequence is CASSPDRLGTEAFF. Written as DNA, the CDR3 is TGTGCCAGCAGTCCTGACAGGCTGGGCACTGAAGCTTTCTTT.

The J gene is TRBJ2-7, the V gene TRBV5-4; 12 bases align to TRBD2. CDR3 length: 15 amino acids. CDR1 SGHNT and CDR2 YYREEE come from the germline V gene (reference sequence). V trimming: 4 bases; J trimming: 2 bases; junction bases outside the gene matches: 4. Written as DNA, the CDR3 is TGTGCCAGCAGCGTGGGACTAGCGGGCGCCTACGAGCAGTACTTC. Encoded protein: CASSVGLAGAYEQYF.

This clone was observed a handful of times. V gene TRBV2 combines with J gene TRBJ2-1; possibly TRBD2 for D (5 bases). The CDR3 totals 14 residues. V was pared by 4 bases and J by 5 bases, with 12 bases between. Germline CDR1 SNHLY, CDR2 FYNNEI. CDR3 DNA: TGTGCCAGCAGTGGAGGGAGATTGGACAATGAGCAGTTCTTC. Amino acid sequence: CASSGGRLDNEQFF.

This clone appeared a few times. V gene TRBV30 combines with J gene TRBJ2-5; 14 bases map to TRBD2. Trimming removed 3 bases from V and 4 bases from J; junction bases left unmatched: 1. Germline values: CDR1 GTSNPN, CDR2 SVGIG (reference sequence). CDR3 size: 14 residues. This chain's CDR3 is CAWSGLAGGETQYF. The CDR3 nucleotides read TGTGCCTGGAGCGGACTAGCGGGAGGAGAGACCCAGTACTTC.

The J gene is TRBJ2-3, the V gene TRBV18; a possible D gene is TRBD2 (5 bases). Germline CDR1 is KGHSH and CDR2 is LQKENI. The length of the CDR3 is 16 residues. The V gene lost 5 bases and the J gene lost 6 bases, with 21 bases spanning the gap. The CDR3 DNA reads as TGTGCCAGCTCATCGCCCGAACGGGGAATTGTGGATACGCAGTATTTT. Protein product: CASSSPERGIVDTQYF.

This clone was recorded at least ten times. The chain links TRBV7-3 to TRBJ2-1; 10 nucleotides align to TRBD2. V gave up 5 bases and J gave up 4 bases; unmatched junction bases: 5. Germline CDR1 is SGHTA and CDR2 is FQGTGA. The CDR3 contains 15 residues. CDR3 DNA sequence: TGTGCCAGCAGCCCCCGGACTAGCGGATACAATGAGCAGTTCTTC. Its protein is CASSPRTSGYNEQFF.

This clone turned up a few times. This chain connects TRBV25-1 to TRBJ1-1; D not certain. Germline CDR1 is MGHDK and CDR2 is SYGVNS. The CDR3 extends over 14 amino acids. The V end was cut by 5 bases, the J end by 5 bases, with 15 bases between. This CDR3 reads CASSLVGSGTEAFF. DNA for the CDR3: TGTGCCAGCAGTCTGGTAGGGAGCGGAACTGAAGCTTTCTTT. The full variable domain, with the rest looked up from reference TRBV25-1 and TRBJ1-1, is EADIYQTPRYLVIGTGKKITLECSQTMGHDKMYWYQQDPGMELHLIHYSYGVNSTEKGDLSSESTVSRIRTEHFPLTLESARPSHTSQYLCASSLVGSGTEAFFGQGTRLTVV.

This clone was found a few times. V and J are TRBV7-2 and TRBJ2-1; the D gene is possibly TRBD2 (5 bases). V was shortened by 0 bases and J by 5 bases, with 11 bases between the two germline ends. Looked up from germline, CDR1 is SGHTA and CDR2 is FQGNSA. CDR3 length: 15 amino acids. CDR3 sequence reads: CASSLAPSSHNEQFF. The CDR3 bases are TGTGCCAGCAGCTTAGCGCCTTCTAGCCACAATGAGCAGTTCTTC. The full variable domain, rest sourced from reference TRBV7-2 and TRBJ2-1, is GAGVSQSPSNKVTEKGKDVELRCDPISGHTALYWYRQSLGQGLEFLIYFQGNSAPDKSGLPSDRFSAERTGGSVSTLTIQRTQQEDSAVYLCASSLAPSSHNEQFFGPGTRLTVL.

This clone was counted only a few times. The chain is built from TRBV5-1 and TRBJ2-3; 8 bases fit TRBD1. The CDR3 is 16 residues long. V lost 4 bases and J lost 0; bases outside the gene matches: 7. The germline gives CDR1 SGHRS, CDR2 YFSETQ. The CDR3 sequence: CASSPLTGASTDTQYF. CDR3 sequence (DNA): TGCGCCAGCAGCCCCTTGACAGGGGCTAGCACAGATACGCAGTATTTT.

The chain carries TRBV21-1 and TRBJ1-2. TRBV21-1 is assigned pseudogene status. There are 14 residues in the CDR3. CDR3 bases: TGTGCCAGCAGCAAATCGGGGATTTACTATGGCTACACCTTC. This translates into CASSKSGIYYGYTF.

This clone was seen only a few times. The rearrangement joins TRBV5-6 to TRBJ2-1, with D perhaps TRBD1 (5 bases). Germline loops: CDR1 SGHDT, CDR2 YYEEEE. V shed 0 bases and J shed 4 bases, with 11 bases lying between them. The CDR3 has 15 amino acids. DNA of the CDR3: TGTGCCAGCAGCTTGGTAGGGGCCGGTTACAATGAGCAGTTCTTC. This codes for CASSLVGAGYNEQFF.